This entry lists 13 T cell receptor beta chains sequenced from one sample in a study of blood T cell repertoires in COVID-19. Some clones are missing from TCRdb's copy, which holds only in-frame ones; the method was immunoSEQ multiplex PCR. The sample lists roughly 190,000 clones, roughly four fifths occurring once. Sequenced sample: peripheral blood. Receptors originate from a woman aged 40 to 50 with COVID-19, enrolled during active disease.

The chain joins TRBV11-2 to TRBJ1-1, with D unresolved. Trimming stripped 6 bases from V and 4 bases from J, with 9 bases between. The CDR3 sequence is 12 residues long. The V gene's germline CDR1 is SGHAT and CDR2 FQNNGV. The CDR3 region has the DNA TGTGCCAGCAGGGGCGTTTTCACTGAAGCTTTCTTT. Its protein is CASRGVFTEAFF.

CDR3 nucleotide sequence: TGTGCCAGCAGCTTGGAAGCTAGCGTGGTGTCAGATACGCAGTATTTT. Translated: CASSLEASVVSDTQYF. The chain recombines TRBV5-4 with TRBJ2-3, with a weak D call TRBD2 (6 bases). The germline V gene encodes CDR1 SGHNT and CDR2 YYREEE (reference sequence). The CDR3 length is 16 residues. V lost 0 bases, J lost 4 bases, and 15 bases lay in between.

The chain employs TRBV24-1 and TRBJ1-2; TRBD1 is a possible D gene (5 bases). Trimming removed 4 bases from V and 4 bases from J, with 9 bases in between. Germline V gene data show CDR1 as KGHDR and CDR2 as SFDVKD. This CDR3 contains 13 residues. This CDR3 is CATSDGGGYGYTF. CDR3 nucleotides: TGTGCCACCAGTGACGGGGGAGGCTATGGCTACACCTTC.

This rearrangement joins TRBV4-2 to TRBJ1-2, with 7 bases that match TRBD1. CDR1 and CDR2 (germline): LGHNA, YNFKEQ. This CDR3 spans 17 amino acids. Unmatched junction bases numbered 19, after V lost 4 bases and J lost 8 bases. CDR3 DNA: TGTGCCAGCAGCCCAACGGACAGGACTGCAATAACCTCAGGCTACACCTTC. Translating it yields CASSPTDRTAITSGYTF.

The chain has TRBV6-5 and TRBJ2-5; a weak D match, TRBD1 (5 bases). CDR3 length equals 11 residues. V lost 4 bases to trimming and J lost 8 bases, with 8 bases between them. CDR1 is MNHEY and CDR2 is SVGAGI in the germline V gene. The CDR3, as DNA: TGTGCCAGCAGTTCTCAGGGAACCCAGTACTTC. Protein product: CASSSQGTQYF.

The chain employs TRBV28 and TRBJ2-5; 9 positions match TRBD1. The CDR3 loop spans 14 amino acids. Germline assignment: CDR1 MDHEN and CDR2 SYDVKM. V was clipped by 6 bases and J by 5 bases; unmatched bases: 7. The CDR3 sequence: CASRPGQGMETQYF. CDR3 sequence (DNA): TGTGCCAGCAGACCGGGACAGGGTATGGAGACCCAGTACTTC.

V and J are TRBV24-1 and TRBJ2-1, with a tentative D call TRBD1 (6 bases). The V gene lost 4 bases and the J gene lost 0 bases, with 12 bases spanning the gap. The V gene's germline CDR1 is KGHDR and CDR2 SFDVKD. This CDR3 is built from 16 residues. The chain's CDR3 is CATSDRQASSYNEQFF. The CDR3, as DNA: TGTGCCACCAGTGACCGACAGGCAAGCTCCTACAATGAGCAGTTCTTC.

In its sample, this clone was seen once. In DNA, the CDR3 is TGTGCCAGCAGCTTAGGAGGGGGACGGACGGTAAATTCACCCCTCCACTTT. It is translated as CASSLGGGRTVNSPLHF. The genes are TRBV7-8 and TRBJ1-6, with a weak D call TRBD1 (6 bases). CDR1 is SGHVS and CDR2 is FQNEAQ in the germline V gene. Trimming took 1 base from V and 7 from J, leaving 17 bases between them. This CDR3 has 17 amino acids.

The V and J genes are TRBV18 and TRBJ1-2; 7 bases fit TRBD1. This CDR3 has 15 residues. V dropped 0 bases and J dropped 3; count of bases not matched to a gene: 4. Looked up from germline, CDR1 is KGHSH and CDR2 is LQKENI. This CDR3 reads CASSPPRGTDYGYTF. The CDR3 DNA reads as TGTGCCAGCTCACCACCGAGAGGGACAGACTATGGCTACACCTTC. Using reference TRBV18 and TRBJ1-2 for the parts outside the CDR3, the full variable domain is NAGVMQNPRHLVRRRGQEARLRCSPMKGHSHVYWYRQLPEEGLKFMVYLQKENIIDESGMPKERFSAEFPKEGPSILRIQQVVRGDSAAYFCASSPPRGTDYGYTFGSGTRLTVV.

The chain has TRBV6-5 and TRBJ2-7; 9 nucleotides match TRBD1. The CDR3 consists of 14 residues. Per the germline V gene, CDR1 is MNHEY and CDR2 is SVGAGI. V lost 5 bases, J lost 5 bases, and 7 bases stayed unmatched. As DNA, the CDR3 is TGTGCCAGCAGTCCACAGGGGGCCTTGGACGAGCAGTACTTC. Its translation: CASSPQGALDEQYF.

The chain recombines TRBV19 with TRBJ1-1, with 7 nucleotides matching TRBD1. CDR1 is LNHDA, CDR2 SQIVND, per germline (reference sequence). With V trimmed by 6 bases and J by 4 bases, 5 bases remained unmatched. The CDR3 is made up of 13 amino acids. The CDR3: CASSWGQLTEAFF. The CDR3 DNA is TGTGCCAGTAGCTGGGGACAGCTCACTGAAGCTTTCTTT. Full variable domain (remainder filled in from reference TRBV19 and TRBJ1-1): DGGITQSPKYLFRKEGQNVTLSCEQNLNHDAMYWYRQDPGQGLRLIYYSQIVNDFQKGDIAEGYSVSREKKESFPLTVTSAQKNPTAFYLCASSWGQLTEAFFGQGTRLTVV.

The chain carries TRBV7-2 and TRBJ2-2; 8 bases map to TRBD1. The J segment lost 5 bases and the V segment lost 6 bases, leaving 11 bases of the junction unmatched. The CDR3 has 16 amino acids. The germline V gene encodes CDR1 SGHTA and CDR2 FQGNSA. CDR3 region: CASRSNQGAKTGELFF. CDR3 in DNA: TGTGCCAGCAGATCAAACCAGGGGGCCAAGACCGGGGAGCTGTTTTTT.

The chain uses TRBV14 and TRBJ2-5, with 7 bases fitting TRBD2. The trim removed 7 bases at V and 6 bases at J, leaving 8 bases unmatched. CDR3 length: 13 amino acids. Per germline, CDR1 SGHDN and CDR2 FVKESK. CDR3 coding DNA: TGTGCCAGCAACGGTAGGGGACTAAAGACCCAGTACTTC. It yields the protein CASNGRGLKTQYF.